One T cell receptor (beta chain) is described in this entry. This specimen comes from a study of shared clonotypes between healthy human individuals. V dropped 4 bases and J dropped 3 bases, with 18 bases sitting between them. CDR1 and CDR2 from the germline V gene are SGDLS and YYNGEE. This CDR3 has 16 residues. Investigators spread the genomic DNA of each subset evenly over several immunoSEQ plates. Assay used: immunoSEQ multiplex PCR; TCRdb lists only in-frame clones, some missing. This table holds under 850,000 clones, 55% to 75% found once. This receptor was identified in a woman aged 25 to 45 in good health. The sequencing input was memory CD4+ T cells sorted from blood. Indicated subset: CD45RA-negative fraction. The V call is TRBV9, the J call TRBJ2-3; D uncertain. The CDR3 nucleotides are TGTGCCAGCAGCCCGGGTGGAGCGCATATAACAGATACGCAGTATTTT. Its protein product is CASSPGGAHITDTQYF.